This T cell receptor beta chain stems from a study of long-term antiretroviral therapy in people with HIV. Overall study findings and caveats: Relative to transplant donor controls, diversity remained lower despite increasing after ART. All blood samples came from the years 2004 to 2017, possibly under older ART regimens.

Among participants with HIV, every one received treatment in the United States. Until DNA extraction, the samples held between roughly 1-10 million cryopreserved PBMC. Note on this clone: Its antigen is still unknown.

Run at survey level, the immunoSEQ assay was version v3.0. Measured with immunoSEQ multiplex PCR; TCRdb has only the in-frame clones, and not every one. The sample has 25,000 to 35,000 clones, approximately 86% seen once. The CDR3 consists of 16 residues. Germline assignment: CDR1 SGHVS and CDR2 FQNEAQ. J gave up 6 bases and V 4 bases, and 10 bases lay outside the gene matches. This TCR derives from a woman aged 30 to 39 with HIV. This sequence joins TRBV7-8 and TRBJ2-2; 8 bases match TRBD2. Sequencing used unsorted PBMCs, obtained 0.8 years after starting antiretroviral therapy. CDR3 residues: CASSSQRGPLPGELFF. The CDR3 DNA reads TGTGCCAGCAGCTCCCAGCGGGGGCCCCTCCCCGGGGAGCTGTTTTTT. Together with reference TRBV7-8 and TRBJ2-2, the CDR3 gives the full variable domain: GAGVSQSPRYKVAKRGQDVALRCDPISGHVSLFWYQQALGQGPEFLTYFQNEAQLDKSGLPSDRFFAERPEGSVSTLKIQRTQQEDSAVYLCASSSQRGPLPGELFFGEGSRLTVL.